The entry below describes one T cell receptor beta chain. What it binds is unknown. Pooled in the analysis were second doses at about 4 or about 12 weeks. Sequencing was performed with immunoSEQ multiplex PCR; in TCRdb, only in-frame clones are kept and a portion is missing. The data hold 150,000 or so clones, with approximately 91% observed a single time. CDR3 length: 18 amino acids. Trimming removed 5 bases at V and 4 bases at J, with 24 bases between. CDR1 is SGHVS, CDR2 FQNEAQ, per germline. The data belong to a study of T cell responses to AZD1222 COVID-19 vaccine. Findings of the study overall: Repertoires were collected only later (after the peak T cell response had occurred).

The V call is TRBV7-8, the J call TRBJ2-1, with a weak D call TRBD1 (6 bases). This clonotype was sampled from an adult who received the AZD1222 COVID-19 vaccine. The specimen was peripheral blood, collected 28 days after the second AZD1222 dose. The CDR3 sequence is CASSPTGRAIGVYNEQFF. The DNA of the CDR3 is TGTGCCAGCAGCCCAACAGGGCGGGCGATCGGGGTTTACAATGAGCAGTTCTTC.